This is a list of T cell receptor beta chains from one sample in a study of vaccination and CD4 T cells after COVID-19. These receptors lack a known antigen. TCRdb re-analysed the PCR reads in MiXCR, keeping a single row per CDR3 protein. The sample gives 6,500 to 8,000 distinct CDR3 sequences, 55% of which show up once; 25% is in the top ten. Material: CD4+ T cells from blood, cultured in vitro. The receptors derive from a human donor in good health. Each CDR3 is given with its conserved first and last residue. Fields, in order: CDR3 DNA, CDR3 protein, clone size, D gene, J gene, V gene. The D gene is left open where the match is weak. Size tells how often a clone was seen (once, few, many) or the class of an expanded clone, and some rows leave it out.

DNA: TGCGCCAGCAGTCGACCCGAAGCGGGTGGCGATCAGCCCCAGCATTTT
CDR3: CASSRPEAGGDQPQHF
size: .
D: .
J: TRBJ1-5
V: TRBV23-1

DNA: TGTGCCTGGAGTAGGGTGAACACTGAAGCTTTCTTT
CDR3: CAWSRVNTEAFF
size: .
D: .
J: TRBJ1-1
V: TRBV30

DNA: TGTGCCAGCATGGGACAGGTGGGCACTGAAGCTTTCTTT
CDR3: CASMGQVGTEAFF
size: few
D: TRBD1
J: TRBJ1-1
V: TRBV12-3/TRBV12-4

DNA: TGTGCCAGCAGCCTACGTCAGGGGGGGGGCTTCTACCACGAGCAGTACTTC
CDR3: CASSLRQGGGFYHEQYF
size: .
D: .
J: TRBJ2-7
V: TRBV11-2

DNA: TGCAGTGCCCCAGGACCGTTGAACACTGAAGCTTTCTTT
CDR3: CSAPGPLNTEAFF
size: few
D: .
J: TRBJ1-1
V: TRBV20-1

DNA: TGCAGTGCCCGGGTTAACTACGAGCAGTACTTC
CDR3: CSARVNYEQYF
size: .
D: .
J: TRBJ2-7
V: TRBV20-1

DNA: TGCAGTGCTAGAGATCTTGGGGGCTCAGATACGCAGTATTTT
CDR3: CSARDLGGSDTQYF
size: .
D: .
J: TRBJ2-3
V: TRBV20-1

DNA: TGCAGTGCTAGTGGGGGACAGGGGCTCATGAACACTGAAGCTTTCTTT
CDR3: CSASGGQGLMNTEAFF
size: .
D: TRBD1
J: TRBJ1-1
V: TRBV20-1

DNA: TGCAGTGCTAGACGGCAGGACCAAGAGACCCAGTACTTC
CDR3: CSARRQDQETQYF
size: .
D: .
J: TRBJ2-5
V: TRBV20-1

DNA: TGTGCCAGCAGCTTAGGACGGGACACAGATACGCAGTATTTT
CDR3: CASSLGRDTDTQYF
size: .
D: .
J: TRBJ2-3
V: TRBV11-3

DNA: TGTGCCATCAGTGAGAGTGGGGATGACAATCAGCCCCAGCATTTT
CDR3: CAISESGDDNQPQHF
size: medium-sized
D: .
J: TRBJ1-5
V: TRBV10-3

DNA: TGTGCCACCAGCAGAGAACCAGCGGGCACAGATACGCAGTATTTT
CDR3: CATSREPAGTDTQYF
size: few
D: .
J: TRBJ2-3
V: TRBV15

DNA: TGCGCCATCAGTGTATTCGGGACCGCAGGGGATACGCAGTATTTT
CDR3: CAISVFGTAGDTQYF
size: .
D: .
J: TRBJ2-3
V: TRBV10-3

DNA: TGCGCCAGCAGCCAAGATTTGGGCTCGGGAGGACTCTATGGCTACACCTTC
CDR3: CASSQDLGSGGLYGYTF
size: .
D: .
J: TRBJ1-2
V: TRBV4-3

DNA: TGTGCCAGCAGTTTTTCGACAGGGCGCCACGAGCAGTACTTC
CDR3: CASSFSTGRHEQYF
size: few
D: TRBD1
J: TRBJ2-7
V: TRBV6-2/TRBV6-3

DNA: TGTGCCACCAGCAGAGATCATCCCTTGCGGGGGCTGAACACTGAAGCTTTCTTT
CDR3: CATSRDHPLRGLNTEAFF
size: few
D: .
J: TRBJ1-1
V: TRBV15

DNA: TGTGCCAGCAGCTTAAGGCAGGGCCAAGAAGCTTTCTTT
CDR3: CASSLRQGQEAFF
size: .
D: .
J: TRBJ1-1
V: TRBV7-2

DNA: TGTGCCAGCAGTTTTGGCTCGGGGTTGGGCAATCAGCCCCAGCATTTT
CDR3: CASSFGSGLGNQPQHF
size: .
D: .
J: TRBJ1-5
V: TRBV12-3/TRBV12-4

DNA: TGTGCCAGCAGTTTTGCTCAGGGCTATGGCTACACCTTC
CDR3: CASSFAQGYGYTF
size: .
D: .
J: TRBJ1-2
V: TRBV27

DNA: TGTGCCAGCAGCATTGGGACAGGGGTCCAAGAGACCCAGTACTTC
CDR3: CASSIGTGVQETQYF
size: few
D: TRBD1
J: TRBJ2-5
V: TRBV7-6

DNA: TGTGCCACCAGCAGAGATGGCGGGAACAATGAGCAGTTCTTC
CDR3: CATSRDGGNNEQFF
size: .
D: .
J: TRBJ2-1
V: TRBV15

DNA: TGTGCCAGCTCACCACCAAGCCAGGGAGCGGTTGGGTCTGAAGCTTTCTTT
CDR3: CASSPPSQGAVGSEAFF
size: medium-sized
D: .
J: TRBJ1-1
V: TRBV18

DNA: TGTGCCTGGAGCCCCCATAGGGGGGGCCACACTGAAGCTTTCTTT
CDR3: CAWSPHRGGHTEAFF
size: .
D: .
J: TRBJ1-1
V: TRBV30

DNA: TGCAGTGCGTCCGGGACTAGCGGCGCAGATACGCAGTATTTT
CDR3: CSASGTSGADTQYF
size: few
D: TRBD2
J: TRBJ2-3
V: TRBV20-1

DNA: TGTGCCAGCAGCTTGGGGCCAGTTTCCCTCTACGAGCAGTACTTC
CDR3: CASSLGPVSLYEQYF
size: .
D: .
J: TRBJ2-7
V: TRBV5-5

DNA: TGTGCCACCAGCAGAGTTAGGACTAGCGGGGGTAGCACAGATACGCAGTATTTT
CDR3: CATSRVRTSGGSTDTQYF
size: few
D: TRBD2
J: TRBJ2-3
V: TRBV15

DNA: TGTGCCAGTAGTCCCCGGGACAGGACTTATTCACCCCTCCACTTT
CDR3: CASSPRDRTYSPLHF
size: .
D: TRBD1
J: TRBJ1-6
V: TRBV19

DNA: TGTGCCAGCAATCTAGGGAGTGGGGCCAACGTCCTGACTTTC
CDR3: CASNLGSGANVLTF
size: few
D: .
J: TRBJ2-6
V: TRBV6-2/TRBV6-3

DNA: TGTGCCAGCTCACCAGTATTAGGGTCCCCGGTGGATGAGCAGTTCTTC
CDR3: CASSPVLGSPVDEQFF
size: .
D: .
J: TRBJ2-1
V: TRBV18

DNA: TGTGCCAGCAGCGTCGGACAGGGGGCCGACAGTGAGCAGTTCTTC
CDR3: CASSVGQGADSEQFF
size: .
D: TRBD1
J: TRBJ2-1
V: TRBV9

DNA: TGCGCCAGCAGTCAATGGGAAGGCGGGACTAACTATGGCTACACCTTC
CDR3: CASSQWEGGTNYGYTF
size: .
D: .
J: TRBJ1-2
V: TRBV23-1

DNA: TGTGCCAGCACCCAATCGGGTATAATGACCGGGGAGCTGTTTTTT
CDR3: CASTQSGIMTGELFF
size: once
D: .
J: TRBJ2-2
V: TRBV21-1